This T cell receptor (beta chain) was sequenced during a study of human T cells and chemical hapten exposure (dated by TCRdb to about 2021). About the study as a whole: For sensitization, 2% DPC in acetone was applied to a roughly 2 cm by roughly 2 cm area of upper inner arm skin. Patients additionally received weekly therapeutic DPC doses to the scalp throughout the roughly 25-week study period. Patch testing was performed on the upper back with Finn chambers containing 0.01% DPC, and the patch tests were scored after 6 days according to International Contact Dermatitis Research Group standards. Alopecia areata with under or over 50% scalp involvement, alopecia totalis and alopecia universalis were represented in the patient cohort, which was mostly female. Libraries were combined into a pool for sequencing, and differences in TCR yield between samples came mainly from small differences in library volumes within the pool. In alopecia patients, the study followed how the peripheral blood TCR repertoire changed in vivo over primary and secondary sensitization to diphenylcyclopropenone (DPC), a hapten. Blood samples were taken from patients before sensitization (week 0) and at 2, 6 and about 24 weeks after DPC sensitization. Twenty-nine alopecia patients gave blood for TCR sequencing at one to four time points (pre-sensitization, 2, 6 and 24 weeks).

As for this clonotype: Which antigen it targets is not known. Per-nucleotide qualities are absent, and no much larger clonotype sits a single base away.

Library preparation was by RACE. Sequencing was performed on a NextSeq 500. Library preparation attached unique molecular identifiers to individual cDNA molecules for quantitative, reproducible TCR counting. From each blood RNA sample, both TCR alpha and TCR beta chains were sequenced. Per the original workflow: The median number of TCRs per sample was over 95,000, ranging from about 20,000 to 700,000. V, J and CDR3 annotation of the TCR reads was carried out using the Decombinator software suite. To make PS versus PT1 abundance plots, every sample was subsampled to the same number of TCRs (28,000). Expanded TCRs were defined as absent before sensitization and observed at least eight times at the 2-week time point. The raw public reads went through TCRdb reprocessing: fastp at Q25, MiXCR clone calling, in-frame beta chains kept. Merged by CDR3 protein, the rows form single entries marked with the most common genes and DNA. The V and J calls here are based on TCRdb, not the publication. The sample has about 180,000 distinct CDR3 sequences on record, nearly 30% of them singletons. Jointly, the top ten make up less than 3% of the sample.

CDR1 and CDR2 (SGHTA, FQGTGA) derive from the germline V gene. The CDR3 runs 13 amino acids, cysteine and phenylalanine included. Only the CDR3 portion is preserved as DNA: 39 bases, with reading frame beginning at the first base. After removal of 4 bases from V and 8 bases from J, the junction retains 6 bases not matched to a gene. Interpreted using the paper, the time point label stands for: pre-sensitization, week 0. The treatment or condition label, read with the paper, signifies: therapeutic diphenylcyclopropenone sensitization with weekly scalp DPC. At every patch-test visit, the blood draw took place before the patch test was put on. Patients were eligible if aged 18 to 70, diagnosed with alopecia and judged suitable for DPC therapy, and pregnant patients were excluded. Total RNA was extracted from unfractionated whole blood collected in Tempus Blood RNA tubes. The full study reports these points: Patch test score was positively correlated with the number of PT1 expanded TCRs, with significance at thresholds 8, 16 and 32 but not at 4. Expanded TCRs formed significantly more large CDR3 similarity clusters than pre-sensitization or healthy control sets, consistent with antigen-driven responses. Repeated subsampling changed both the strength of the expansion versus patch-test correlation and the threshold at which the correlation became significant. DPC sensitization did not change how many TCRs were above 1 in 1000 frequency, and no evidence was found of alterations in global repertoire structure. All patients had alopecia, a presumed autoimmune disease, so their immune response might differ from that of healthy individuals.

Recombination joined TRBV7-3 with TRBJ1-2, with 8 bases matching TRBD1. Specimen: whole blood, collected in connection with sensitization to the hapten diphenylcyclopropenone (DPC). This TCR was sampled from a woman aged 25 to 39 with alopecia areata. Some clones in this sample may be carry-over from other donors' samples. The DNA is TGTGCCAGCAGCTCCGGGACAGGCCTGGGCTACACCTTC. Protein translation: CASSSGTGLGYTF.